Below, 10 T cell receptor beta chains from the same sample are listed, as sequenced in a study of T-cell reconstitution after alpha-beta-depleted transplantation in children. Unique molecular identifiers were used to barcode this TCRbeta library. TCRdb itself ran the PCR reads through MiXCR, one entry per CDR3 protein. The sample gives hundreds of thousands of distinct CDR3 sequences, about 11% of which show up once; less than 5% is in the top ten. The sequences come from PBMCs from the stem cell graft donor, collected from the stem cell graft. The receptors stem from a human donor who donated a stem cell graft to a child with acute myeloid leukemia.

The CDR3 coding sequence is TGTGCCAGCTCACCCGAGGACGGAAGATACAATGAGCAGTTCTTC. Amino acids: CASSPEDGRYNEQFF. The chain is built from TRBV18 and TRBJ2-1; D is uncertain. V was cut by 3 bases and J by 4 bases, with 13 bases left in between. Looked up from germline, CDR1 is KGHSH and CDR2 is LQKENI. The CDR3 length is 15 residues.

V and J are TRBV2 and TRBJ1-4; 9 bases line up with TRBD1. V was clipped by 5 bases and J by 7 bases; unmatched bases: 11. There are 16 residues in the CDR3. Looked up from germline, CDR1 is SNHLY and CDR2 is FYNNEI. This CDR3 is CASSSDRGIGVEKLFF. The CDR3 DNA follows: TGTGCCAGCAGTTCGGACAGGGGAATCGGCGTTGAAAAACTGTTTTTT.

This clonotype showed up many times. The chain links TRBV7-2 to TRBJ2-1; no definite D call. Trimming pared 1 base from V and 6 bases from J, leaving 13 bases between. Germline V gene lookup returns CDR1 SGHTA and CDR2 FQGNSA. This CDR3 contains 15 residues. This CDR3 is CASSLVGRQANEQFF. CDR3 nucleotide sequence: TGTGCCAGCAGCTTAGTCGGTCGCCAGGCCAATGAGCAGTTCTTC.

V gene TRBV30 combines with J gene TRBJ1-5; perhaps TRBD1 as D (5 bases). CDR3 length: 16 residues. Trimming shortened V by 3 bases and J by 3 bases, and 18 bases separated the two germline ends. Germline-derived CDR1 and CDR2 are GTSNPN and SVGIG (reference sequence). In DNA, the CDR3 is TGTGCCTGGAGCAACCTCAACGGGGGACTCAATCAGCCCCAGCATTTT. This codes for CAWSNLNGGLNQPQHF.

This clonotype has ten or more counts. The CDR3 protein is CSARDLGASGSSYNEQFF. CDR3 nucleotide sequence: TGCAGTGCTAGAGATTTAGGGGCGAGCGGAAGCTCCTACAATGAGCAGTTCTTC. The J gene is TRBJ2-1, the V gene TRBV20-1; perhaps D is TRBD1 or TRBD2 (5 bases each). Trimming shortened V by 0 bases and J by 0 bases, and 18 bases separated the two germline ends. Germline lookup yields CDR1 DFQATT and CDR2 SNEGSKA (reference sequence). This CDR3 contains 18 residues.

J is TRBJ2-3 and V is TRBV7-8; D is unclear. The germline V gene encodes CDR1 SGHVS and CDR2 FQNEAQ. The CDR3 sequence is 14 residues long. The V and J ends lost 5 bases and 5 bases respectively, with 14 bases between them. The CDR3 here is CASSIQPRRDTQYF. CDR3 bases: TGTGCCAGCAGCATCCAACCCCGTAGAGATACGCAGTATTTT. Full variable domain (rest looked up from reference TRBV7-8 and TRBJ2-3): GAGVSQSPRYKVAKRGQDVALRCDPISGHVSLFWYQQALGQGPEFLTYFQNEAQLDKSGLPSDRFFAERPEGSVSTLKIQRTQQEDSAVYLCASSIQPRRDTQYFGPGTRLTVL.

This clonotype was detected ten times or more. The chain is built from TRBV10-3 and TRBJ2-2; the match to TRBD1 covers 9 bases. Germline trimming cut 6 bases from V and 7 bases from J; bases unmatched to any gene: 6. Germline values: CDR1 ENHRY, CDR2 SYGVKD. The CDR3 extends over 14 amino acids. Here the CDR3 DNA reads TGTGCCATCAGCCCGGGACAGGGCGGCGGGGAGCTGTTTTTT. This encodes CAISPGQGGGELFF.

The rearrangement links TRBV10-3 to TRBJ2-5; 14 nucleotides align to TRBD2. V lost 3 bases to trimming and J lost 2 bases; unmatched junction nucleotides: 14. Germline CDR1 ENHRY, CDR2 SYGVKD. The CDR3 covers 20 residues. The DNA of the CDR3 is TGTGCCATCAGTGATTTTCCCGGGACTAGCGGGAGAGGAAAACAAGAGACCCAGTACTTC. Protein product: CAISDFPGTSGRGKQETQYF.

V usage is TRBV4-3 and J usage is TRBJ1-1; D gene unclear. V was shortened by 0 bases and J by 4 bases, with 6 bases between the two germline ends. Germline CDR1 reads LGHNA; CDR2 reads YSLEER. This CDR3 spans 13 amino acids. This chain's CDR3 is CASSQEDGTEAFF. The CDR3 nucleotides are TGCGCCAGCAGCCAAGAAGATGGCACTGAAGCTTTCTTT.

This clonotype was counted only a few times. The V and J genes are TRBV20-1 and TRBJ2-3; no definite D call. The CDR3 length is 14 residues. Between the trimmed V and J ends, which lost 0 bases and 2 bases, there was a span of 9 bases. CDR1 and CDR2 from the germline V gene are DFQATT and SNEGSKA (reference sequence). The CDR3 here is CSARDPNPTDTQYF. The CDR3 DNA follows: TGCAGTGCTAGAGATCCCAACCCCACAGATACGCAGTATTTT.